This TCR beta chain was sequenced in a study of OX40 agonist ivuxolimab in advanced cancers. The trim removed 0 bases at V and 4 bases at J, leaving 4 bases unmatched. The CDR3 sequence is 16 residues long. Germline loops: CDR1 MNHEY, CDR2 SVGAGI. This table comes from immunoSEQ multiplex PCR, and its TCRdb copy is limited to in-frame clones, with some not included. The sample lists 20,000 to 25,000 clones; roughly 93% were seen once. This chain joins TRBV6-5 and TRBJ2-5; 11 bases align to TRBD1. Sequences were derived from CD4+ or CD8+ T cells sorted from blood, sampled in a trial of the OX40 agonist ivuxolimab. The source of this sequence is an adult with an advanced solid tumor such as melanoma, head and neck, liver or kidney cancer. This chain's CDR3 is CASSYSRTGGGETQYF. The CDR3 DNA is TGTGCCAGCAGTTACTCAAGGACAGGGGGCGGAGAGACCCAGTACTTC.